This T cell receptor beta chain stems from a study of blood T cell repertoires in COVID-19. Generated by immunoSEQ multiplex PCR, the TCRdb table keeps only in-frame clones and is missing some. The sample shows approximately 240,000 clones, approximately 83% of them seen only once. This receptor was taken from a woman aged 25 to 45 who had recovered from COVID-19. Sequences were obtained from peripheral blood.

The CDR3 loop is CASSNKLAEPTDTQYF. For the CDR3, the DNA is TGTGCCAGCAGCAATAAACTAGCGGAACCCACAGATACGCAGTATTTT. The chain joins TRBV9 to TRBJ2-3; 8 nucleotides line up with TRBD2. This CDR3 has 16 amino acids. V gave up 4 bases and J gave up 2 bases; unmatched junction bases: 9. Germline V lookup: CDR1 SGDLS, CDR2 YYNGEE.